What follows is one T cell receptor (beta chain) and its context. Participant ages covered about 18 to 100 years across 24 US areas. Assignment of participants to cohorts was predicated upon participant-reported clinical history. Cohort 3 recovered donors had two negative PCRs, clearance, or symptom resolution. The sample comes from a study of blood T cell repertoires in COVID-19. Study-wide background: Sites in the United States, Italy and Spain provided acute and convalescent COVID-19 samples.

The ends lost 0 bases at V and 0 bases at J; junction bases unmatched: 10. CDR1 and CDR2 (germline): SGHRS, YFSETQ. The CDR3 covers 19 residues. Repertoires were generated with immunoSEQ multiplex PCR, while TCRdb's copy carries only in-frame clones and drops some. The table lists some 300,000 clones, under 90% of them singletons. Sequences were obtained from PBMCs or T cells enriched from blood (not recorded which). This receptor was obtained from a man aged 30 to 39 who had recovered from COVID-19. The genes are TRBV5-1 and TRBJ2-7, with 12 bases fitting TRBD2. CDR3 amino acids: CASSLGLAGEWGSSYEQYF. CDR3 bases: TGCGCCAGCAGCTTGGGACTAGCGGGAGAGTGGGGCAGCTCCTACGAGCAGTACTTC.